The 30 T cell receptor beta chains given below trace back to one sample, sequenced in a study of blood T cell repertoires in COVID-19. Repertoires were generated with immunoSEQ multiplex PCR, while TCRdb's copy carries only in-frame clones and drops some. The sample lists just under 350,000 clones; 75% to 90% were seen once. Material: peripheral blood. The receptors derive from a woman aged 45-59 years with COVID-19, enrolled during active disease.

V is TRBV10-3 and J is TRBJ1-1, with a possible D match to TRBD1 (6 bases). Germline V lookup: CDR1 ENHRY, CDR2 SYGVKD. The CDR3 runs to 15 residues. The V and J ends lost 4 bases and 1 base respectively, with 13 bases between them. The DNA of the CDR3 is TGTGCCATCAGTGGCGATGGGGGCCAGAACACTGAAGCTTTCTTT. Its translation: CAISGDGGQNTEAFF.

The chain joins TRBV19 to TRBJ1-2, with 8 positions matching TRBD1. J lost 2 bases, V lost 6 bases, and 2 bases had no gene match. In germline, CDR1 is LNHDA, CDR2 SQIVND (reference sequence). This CDR3 comprises 13 residues. This CDR3 is CASRTGVNYGYTF. The CDR3 nucleotides read TGTGCCAGTAGGACAGGGGTAAACTATGGCTACACCTTC.

The chain combines TRBV6-5 with TRBJ2-1, with 12 bases lining up with TRBD1. The V and J ends lost 1 base and 5 bases, in that order; junction bases with no gene match: 3. Germline V CDR1 and CDR2: MNHEY, SVGAGI. The CDR3 has 16 residues. The CDR3 is CASSYLGTGGHNEQFF. DNA for the CDR3: TGTGCCAGCAGTTACTTGGGGACAGGGGGCCACAATGAGCAGTTCTTC.

The rearrangement links TRBV19 to TRBJ1-2; no definite D call. The CDR3 contains 12 residues. Trimming pared 5 bases from V and 8 bases from J, leaving 12 bases between. The germline V gene encodes CDR1 LNHDA and CDR2 SQIVND (reference sequence). The CDR3 nucleotides are TGTGCCAGTAGTCGGGAGACTATAGGCTACACCTTC. This gives the protein CASSRETIGYTF.

In its sample, this clone was seen once. This chain uses TRBV7-9 with TRBJ1-2, with 10 bases that match TRBD1. The CDR3 contains 15 residues. Germline V gene lookup returns CDR1 SEHNR and CDR2 FQNEAQ (reference sequence). J was trimmed by 6 bases and V by 5 bases; bases with no gene match: 9. In nucleotides, the CDR3 is TGTGCCAGCAGCATGGACAGGGGGGTATGGGATGGCTACACCTTC. This encodes CASSMDRGVWDGYTF. The full variable domain, with the rest looked up from reference TRBV7-9 and TRBJ1-2, is DTGVSQNPRHKITKRGQNVTFRCDPISEHNRLYWYRQTLGQGPEFLTYFQNEAQLEKSRLLSDRFSAERPKGSFSTLEIQRTEQGDSAMYLCASSMDRGVWDGYTFGSGTRLTVV.

V usage is TRBV6-5 and J usage is TRBJ1-6, with 11 bases identical to TRBD1. Germline CDR1 reads MNHEY; CDR2 reads SVGAGI. The CDR3 consists of 15 residues. V lost 6 bases, J lost 10 bases, and 8 bases stayed unmatched. In nucleotides, the CDR3 is TGTGCCAGCAGCCGAGGACAGGGGGCTATCTCACCCCTCCACTTT. Encoded protein: CASSRGQGAISPLHF.

This rearrangement joins TRBV18 to TRBJ2-1; TRBD1 might be the D (5 bases). Trimming left V 4 bases short and J 0 bases short, with 10 bases between. This CDR3 has 15 residues. From germline, CDR1 is KGHSH and CDR2 LQKENI. CDR3 nucleotide sequence: TGTGCCAGCTCACTCCAGGGAACCTCCTACAATGAGCAGTTCTTC. This sequence encodes CASSLQGTSYNEQFF.

CDR3 sequence: CASRLSGSFYNEQFF. In DNA form, the CDR3 reads TGTGCCAGTCGCCTGAGCGGTTCATTCTACAATGAGCAGTTCTTC. The chain uses TRBV19 and TRBJ2-1; D might be TRBD2 (5 bases). The CDR3 runs 15 residues. From germline, CDR1 is LNHDA and CDR2 SQIVND (reference sequence). V lost 8 bases, J lost 3 bases, and 17 bases lay in between.

The rearrangement uses TRBV3-1 (or the pseudogene TRBV3-2) and TRBJ1-2, with D maybe TRBD1 (5 bases). CDR1 is LGHDT, CDR2 YNNKEL, per germline (reference sequence). Trimming pared 1 base from V and 7 bases from J, leaving 10 bases between. The CDR3 runs 13 residues. In DNA form, the CDR3 reads TGTGCCAGCAGCCAAGTGAGGGGAGGTGGCTACACCTTC. It encodes CASSQVRGGGYTF.

CDR3 DNA sequence: TGTGCCAGCAGTGAAGGACAGACTTTATTCTATGGCTACACCTTC. Its translation: CASSEGQTLFYGYTF. The rearrangement uses TRBV6-1 and TRBJ1-2; maybe TRBD1 (5 bases). The germline CDR1 and CDR2 sequences are MNHNS and SASEGT. With 1 base removed from V and 4 bases from J, the gap between germline ends came to 13 bases. The CDR3 is 15 amino acids.

J is TRBJ1-5 and V is TRBV21-1. TRBV21-1 is marked as a pseudogene. CDR3 size: 16 residues. CDR3 amino acids: CASSPPPAFGSQPQHF. CDR3 bases: TGTGCCAGCAGCCCCCCCCCGGCCTTCGGGAGTCAGCCCCAGCATTTT.

The chain employs TRBV6-4 and TRBJ2-3; 8 positions agree with TRBD1. There are 15 residues in the CDR3. Germline V gene data show CDR1 as MRHNA and CDR2 as SNTAGT. V was pared by 6 bases and J by 1 base, with 6 bases of the junction left unmatched. The CDR3 nucleotides are TGTGCCAGCAGCACGACAGGGGTCGGCACAGATACGCAGTATTTT. Its translation is CASSTTGVGTDTQYF.

The chain joins TRBV3-1 (or the pseudogene TRBV3-2) to TRBJ1-2; 8 bases match TRBD1. CDR3 length equals 14 residues. The V and J ends lost 4 bases and 2 bases, in that order; junction bases with no gene match: 3. Germline values: CDR1 LGHDT, CDR2 YNNKEL (reference sequence). The CDR3, as DNA: TGTGCCAGCAGCCGGACAGGGCCGAACTATGGCTACACCTTC. Amino acids: CASSRTGPNYGYTF.

V gene TRBV11-3 combines with J gene TRBJ2-1, with TRBD2 matching 9 bases. Germline V gene sequence: CDR1 SGHNT, CDR2 YENEEA. V shed 5 bases, J shed 9 bases, and the junction held 11 bases outside the gene matches. There are 15 residues in the CDR3. The CDR3 region is CASSPGGTSNGEQFF. The CDR3, as DNA: TGTGCCAGCAGCCCAGGTGGGACTAGCAATGGTGAGCAGTTCTTC. The full variable domain, its missing parts supplied by reference TRBV11-3 and TRBJ2-1, is EAGVVQSPRYKIIEKKQPVAFWCNPISGHNTLYWYLQNLGQGPELLIRYENEEAVDDSQLPKDRFSAERLKGVDSTLKIQPAELGDSAVYLCASSPGGTSNGEQFFGPGTRLTVL.

The rearrangement joins TRBV24-1 to TRBJ2-3, with a possible D match to TRBD1 (6 bases). Germline assignment: CDR1 KGHDR and CDR2 SFDVKD. This CDR3 is 15 amino acids long. Trimming left V 4 bases short and J 4 bases short, with 14 bases between. CDR3 sequence: CATSDPQGSPDTQYF. The CDR3 DNA is TGTGCCACCAGTGACCCACAGGGATCTCCAGATACGCAGTATTTT.

This clone was counted once. The rearrangement joins TRBV6-2 or TRBV6-3 to TRBJ2-2, with no clear D. Trimming removed 0 bases from V and 6 bases from J, with 11 bases in between. Germline lookup yields CDR1 MNHEY and CDR2 SVGEGT. This CDR3 is built from 15 residues. DNA for the CDR3: TGTGCCAGCAGTTACTCGAAACCCTGGCCCGGGGAGCTGTTTTTT. Residues: CASSYSKPWPGELFF.

This chain uses TRBV6-5 with TRBJ2-1; 13 bases match TRBD2. V lost 5 bases to trimming and J lost 9 bases; unmatched junction nucleotides: 7. The CDR3 is 15 amino acids. The germline V gene encodes CDR1 MNHEY and CDR2 SVGAGI. CDR3 region: CASSIGLAGAGEQFF. DNA for the CDR3: TGTGCCAGCAGTATTGGACTAGCGGGGGCCGGTGAGCAGTTCTTC.

The chain uses TRBV2 and TRBJ1-2; 7 bases agree with TRBD1. Germline lookup yields CDR1 SNHLY and CDR2 FYNNEI. The V gene end was trimmed by 3 bases and the J gene end by 3 bases; junction bases not matched to a gene: 7. This CDR3 is 15 amino acids long. The DNA of the CDR3 is TGTGCCAGCAGTGAGACAGGGTCCGAGTACTATGGCTACACCTTC. This translates into CASSETGSEYYGYTF.

The chain employs TRBV5-4 and TRBJ2-7; 7 nucleotides agree with TRBD1. Germline loops: CDR1 SGHNT, CDR2 YYREEE (reference sequence). This CDR3 has 12 amino acids. The V gene end was trimmed by 5 bases and the J gene end by 7 bases; junction bases not matched to a gene: 6. The CDR3 nucleotides are TGTGCCAGCAGAGGGGGCCTGAGGGAGCAGTACTTC. It is translated as CASRGGLREQYF.

This clone was counted a single time. The chain is built from TRBV14 and TRBJ2-6; maybe TRBD1 (5 bases). The CDR3 spans 18 residues. The V gene's germline CDR1 is SGHDN and CDR2 FVKESK. The V and J ends lost 5 bases and 0 bases respectively, with 17 bases between them. The CDR3 is CASSTLTEWRSGANVLTF. CDR3 sequence (DNA): TGTGCCAGCAGCACCCTGACAGAGTGGCGCTCTGGGGCCAACGTCCTGACTTTC.

The rearrangement joins TRBV6-5 to TRBJ1-1, with D perhaps matching TRBD1 (5 bases). The germline gives CDR1 MNHEY, CDR2 SVGAGI. V was clipped by 6 bases and J by 3 bases, with 14 bases between them. The CDR3 runs to 14 residues. The CDR3 region has the DNA TGTGCCAGCAGAGGACTCGGGGGAGACACTGAAGCTTTCTTT. Its translation is CASRGLGGDTEAFF.

This rearrangement joins TRBV6-2 or TRBV6-3 to TRBJ2-5; a weak D match, TRBD2 (5 bases). The germline CDR1 and CDR2 sequences are MNHEY and SVGEGT. The CDR3 is 15 residues long. V was pared by 1 base and J by 2 bases, with 11 bases between. For the CDR3, the DNA is TGTGCCAGCAGTTACTTCGCGGACTGGCAAGAGACCCAGTACTTC. Its translation: CASSYFADWQETQYF.

This chain links TRBV21-1 with TRBJ1-2. TRBV21-1 counts as a pseudogene. The CDR3 spans 12 residues. This CDR3 reads CARANLNYGYTF. CDR3 nucleotide sequence: TGTGCCAGAGCAAATCTTAACTATGGCTACACCTTC.

To note about this clone: Germline is not matched at one junction end, which may reflect a read error. This chain links TRBV5-1 with TRBJ1-3; D is ambiguous. Germline V lookup: CDR1 SGHRS, CDR2 YFSETQ. The CDR3 runs to 12 residues. The CDR3 protein is CASSLDAGASHF. CDR3 in DNA: TGCGCCAGCAGCTTGGACGCGGGTGCGTCCCATTTT. Drawing the rest from reference TRBV5-1 and TRBJ1-3, the complete variable domain is KAGVTQTPRYLIKTRGQQVTLSCSPISGHRSVSWYQQTPGQGLQFLFEYFSETQRNKGNFPGRFSGRQFSNSRSEMNVSTLELGDSALYLCASSLDAGASHFGEGSWLTVV.

On this clone itself: Within the sample, other DNA sequences also encode this same CDR3. The chain combines TRBV5-1 with TRBJ1-1; maybe TRBD1 (5 bases). The V end was cut by 3 bases, the J end by 1 base, with 7 bases between. CDR1 and CDR2 from the germline V gene are SGHRS and YFSETQ. This CDR3 comprises 13 residues. The CDR3 coding sequence is TGCGCCAGCAGCTACGACAGGAACACTGAAGCTTTCTTT. Its translation is CASSYDRNTEAFF.

V gene TRBV18 combines with J gene TRBJ2-1, with TRBD2 matching 8 bases. V shed 4 bases and J 7 bases; nucleotides not matched to a gene: 12. Germline V gene lookup returns CDR1 KGHSH and CDR2 LQKENI. The CDR3 totals 16 residues. CDR3 in amino acids: CASSRRAGLDVNEQFF. CDR3 coding DNA: TGTGCCAGCTCACGACGGGCGGGACTAGACGTGAATGAGCAGTTCTTC.

The chain is built from TRBV29-1 and TRBJ1-4, with D unresolved. This CDR3 comprises 12 residues. Germline CDR1 SQVTM, CDR2 ANQGSEA. V was clipped by 5 bases and J by 3 bases, with 7 bases between them. This CDR3 is CSVLSSNEKLFF. CDR3 bases: TGCAGCGTTCTCTCCTCTAATGAAAAACTGTTTTTT.

The chain links TRBV7-2 to TRBJ2-1, with 10 bases lining up with TRBD2. Per germline, CDR1 SGHTA and CDR2 FQGNSA. CDR3 length: 16 amino acids. V lost 2 bases, J lost 9 bases, and 10 bases stayed unmatched. In DNA, the CDR3 is TGTGCCAGCAGCTTAATGAGTAGCGGGAGGTTTCTTGAGCAGTTCTTC. Protein product: CASSLMSSGRFLEQFF.

V usage is TRBV5-6 and J usage is TRBJ2-7, with TRBD1 identical over 9 bases. J gave up 2 bases and V 2 bases, and 5 bases lay outside the gene matches. In germline, CDR1 is SGHDT, CDR2 YYEEEE. CDR3 size: 15 residues. In DNA form, the CDR3 reads TGTGCCAGCAGCTTCGGGACAGGGATTACCTACGAGCAGTACTTC. This codes for CASSFGTGITYEQYF.

The J gene is TRBJ2-7, the V gene TRBV11-2; 7 nucleotides line up with TRBD1. Germline V gene sequence: CDR1 SGHAT, CDR2 FQNNGV. The V segment lost 7 bases and the J segment 2 bases; nucleotides outside the gene matches: 5. The CDR3 runs to 13 residues. The DNA for the CDR3 is TGTGCCAGCACCTTGGACAGGACCTACGAGCAGTACTTC. It specifies CASTLDRTYEQYF. The full variable domain, in which reference TRBV11-2 and TRBJ2-7 provide the parts outside the CDR3, is EAGVAQSPRYKIIEKRQSVAFWCNPISGHATLYWYQQILGQGPKLLIQFQNNGVVDDSQLPKDRFSAERLKGVDSTLKIQPAKLEDSAVYLCASTLDRTYEQYFGPGTRLTVT.